This TCR beta chain came from a study of shared clonotypes between healthy human individuals. There were only Caucasian adults among the donors, and all lived in Nashville, Tennessee. Assay execution proceeded at the deep level. As handled by the study authors: As immunoSEQ supplied junction-only sequences (without quality scores), filtering differed. Assay: immunoSEQ multiplex PCR; the TCRdb copy retains only in-frame clones and omits some. That table gives V, J and clone size, and the DNA gave D and trimming. The table includes roughly 2.2 million clones, about nine tenths detected once. The origin of this receptor is a man between 18 and 35 years old in good health. Some clones in this sample may be carry-over from other donors' samples. The specimen was naive CD4+ T cells from PBMCs. The sample's subset: CD45RA+ positively selected.

DNA of the CDR3: TGCGCCAGCAGCATCGGGGTAACCTACGAGCAGTACTTC. It codes for CASSIGVTYEQYF. J is TRBJ2-7 and V is TRBV5-1, with a weak D call TRBD2 (5 bases). Deletions cut 4 bases from V and 2 bases from J, with 10 bases between. The CDR3 has 13 residues. Per the germline V gene, CDR1 is SGHRS and CDR2 is YFSETQ.